This T cell receptor (beta chain) came from a study of T cell changes during pregnancy in multiple sclerosis. Method: immunoSEQ multiplex PCR; TCRdb's copy keeps in-frame clones and lacks some. The repertoire includes roughly 100,000 clones, roughly nine tenths of them detected once, and roughly 1.6% sits in the top ten. This CDR3 has 14 residues. Germline V gene data show CDR1 as LNHDA and CDR2 as SQIVND (reference sequence). With V trimmed by 6 bases and J by 8 bases, 8 bases remained unmatched. The receptor's source is a female donor with multiple sclerosis, enrolled in a pregnancy study. The material sequenced was peripheral blood, taken before pregnancy. The chain joins TRBV19 to TRBJ1-2, with TRBD1 matching over 11 bases. The CDR3 loop reads CASSWGQGGVGYTF. The CDR3 DNA follows: TGTGCCAGTAGCTGGGGACAGGGGGGCGTCGGCTACACCTTC.